The 31 T cell receptor beta chains below were found in one sample sequenced in a study of CD8 T cells in ankylosing spondylitis. TCRdb independently ran MiXCR on the 5' RACE reads; one entry per CDR3 protein. The sample carries hundreds of thousands of distinct CDR3 sequences, around 9.1% recorded once. Sequencing used blood, either unsorted or a sorted T cell fraction (not recorded which). The receptors stem from a male donor with ankylosing spondylitis or in good health (not recorded which).

This clonotype was picked up a small number of times. The genes are TRBV10-3 and TRBJ2-3; the match to TRBD2 covers 10 bases. Looked up from germline, CDR1 is ENHRY and CDR2 is SYGVKD. This CDR3 comprises 17 residues. V dropped 10 bases and J dropped 2; count of bases not matched to a gene: 15. The CDR3 loop reads CATRLAGVPGFTDTQYF. CDR3 nucleotides: TGTGCCACTCGACTAGCGGGCGTTCCGGGCTTCACAGATACGCAGTATTTT.

This clonotype was recorded at least ten times. The rearrangement joins TRBV12-3 or TRBV12-4 to TRBJ2-1; 12 bases fit TRBD2. Germline trimming cut 6 bases from V and 10 bases from J; bases unmatched to any gene: 7. This CDR3 is built from 14 residues. CDR3 loop: CASSSSGGAREQFF. CDR3 coding DNA: TGTGCCAGCAGCTCTAGCGGGGGGGCGAGGGAGCAGTTCTTC.

This clonotype was seen repeatedly, ten times or more. This chain joins TRBV29-1 and TRBJ2-7; D may be TRBD1 (5 bases). The CDR3 has 11 residues. Germline V lookup: CDR1 SQVTM, CDR2 ANQGSEA. Trimming removed 5 bases at V and 4 bases at J, with 9 bases between. Here the CDR3 reads CSVTDRYEQYF. CDR3 bases: TGCAGCGTTACCGACAGATACGAGCAGTACTTC.

This clonotype came up many times. The chain links TRBV11-3 to TRBJ2-3, with D unclear. V lost 1 base and J 7 bases, leaving 6 bases between the germline ends. This CDR3 is 12 amino acids long. Germline V gene lookup returns CDR1 SGHNT and CDR2 YENEEA. The DNA for the CDR3 is TGTGCCAGCAGCTTAGCTGTGAATACGCAGTATTTT. Encoded protein: CASSLAVNTQYF. Using reference TRBV11-3 and TRBJ2-3 for the parts outside the CDR3, the full variable domain is EAGVVQSPRYKIIEKKQPVAFWCNPISGHNTLYWYLQNLGQGPELLIRYENEEAVDDSQLPKDRFSAERLKGVDSTLKIQPAELGDSAVYLCASSLAVNTQYFGPGTRLTVL.

This rearrangement joins TRBV15 to TRBJ1-3; maybe TRBD1 (5 bases). Germline V lookup: CDR1 LNHNV, CDR2 YYDKDF (reference sequence). The V end was cut by 1 base, the J end by 2 bases, with 15 bases between. This CDR3 is 17 amino acids long. The CDR3 DNA follows: TGTGCCACCAGCAGAGCCCTCCCAGGGACCGCTGGAAACACCATATATTTT. This codes for CATSRALPGTAGNTIYF.

This clonotype was counted ten times or more. CDR3 sequence: CASSISRDYSSPLHF. CDR3 sequence (DNA): TGTGCCAGCAGCATATCCCGGGACTACAGTTCACCCCTCCACTTT. The gene calls are TRBV7-2 and TRBJ1-6, with TRBD1 as a possible D gene (5 bases). The V end lost 5 bases, the J end lost 9 bases, and 17 bases lay between the germline ends. Germline V lookup: CDR1 SGHTA, CDR2 FQGNSA. The length of the CDR3 is 15 residues.

Remarks on this clonotype: A clone one base away is much larger, so this may be a read error. This chain joins TRBV7-3 and TRBJ1-1; 9 bases line up with TRBD1. Germline CDR1 is SGHTA and CDR2 is FQGTGA. This CDR3 has 16 residues. In DNA, the CDR3 is TGTGCCAGCAGCCTCCGACCTTTAACAGGGGGCACTGGAGCTTTCTTT. Translating it yields CASSLRPLTGGTGAFF.

This clonotype came up many times. The CDR3 DNA reads as TGTGCCAGCAGCCTAGGGGGCACAACAATTAATGAAAAACTGTTTTTT. Residues: CASSLGGTTINEKLFF. This chain links TRBV3-1 with TRBJ1-4, with 7 bases matching TRBD1. J gave up 4 bases and V 4 bases, and 9 bases lay outside the gene matches. The length of the CDR3 is 16 residues. Germline V gene sequence: CDR1 LGHDT, CDR2 YNNKEL (reference sequence).

In this sample, this clonotype turned up many times. The V call is TRBV20-1, the J call TRBJ2-6; D unclear. The CDR3 sequence is 15 residues long. Germline CDR1 and CDR2: DFQATT and SNEGSKA (reference sequence). The germline V and J ends were trimmed by 0 bases and 1 base, with 7 bases remaining between them. CDR3 DNA: TGCAGTGCTAGAGATTTCCGGTCTGGGGCCAACGTCCTGACTTTC. Its protein product is CSARDFRSGANVLTF.

This clonotype was seen a few times. The genes are TRBV7-2 and TRBJ2-7; D is possibly TRBD1 or TRBD2 (5 bases each). The CDR3 has 16 amino acids. CDR1 and CDR2 (germline): SGHTA, FQGNSA. Trimming shortened V by 1 base and J by 1 base, and 14 bases separated the two germline ends. Here the CDR3 reads CASSLGSQGGSYEQYF. The CDR3 bases are TGTGCCAGCAGCTTAGGTTCCCAGGGCGGGTCCTACGAGCAGTACTTC. Together with reference TRBV7-2 and TRBJ2-7, the CDR3 gives the full variable domain: GAGVSQSPSNKVTEKGKDVELRCDPISGHTALYWYRQSLGQGLEFLIYFQGNSAPDKSGLPSDRFSAERTGGSVSTLTIQRTQQEDSAVYLCASSLGSQGGSYEQYFGPGTRLTVT.

This clonotype has only a few counts. The rearrangement joins TRBV10-3 to TRBJ2-6, with 10 nucleotides matching TRBD2. Germline assignment: CDR1 ENHRY and CDR2 SYGVKD. The CDR3 contains 19 residues. The ends lost 3 bases at V and 0 bases at J; junction bases unmatched: 8. In DNA form, the CDR3 reads TGTGCCATCAGTGACCCCGGGACTAGCGCGTACTCTGGGGCCAACGTCCTGACTTTC. Translation: CAISDPGTSAYSGANVLTF.

CDR3 loop: CASSLQGAGKTQYF. CDR3 nucleotide sequence: TGTGCCAGCAGCTTACAGGGTGCTGGGAAGACCCAGTACTTC. The chain recombines TRBV7-6 with TRBJ2-5, with a weak D call TRBD1 (5 bases). The CDR3 has 14 residues. Germline loops: CDR1 SGHVS, CDR2 FNYEAQ. V was shortened by 2 bases and J by 6 bases, with 13 bases between the two germline ends.

This clonotype was picked up a small number of times. V is TRBV27 and J is TRBJ2-1; 7 bases map to TRBD2. In germline, CDR1 is MNHEY, CDR2 SMNVEV (reference sequence). This CDR3 comprises 14 residues. The V and J ends lost 9 bases and 5 bases, in that order; junction bases with no gene match: 10. The CDR3, as DNA: TGTGCCAGTGCCCCTCTAGCGGCCAACAATGAGCAGTTCTTC. The encoded protein is CASAPLAANNEQFF.

This clonotype was observed many times. The chain combines TRBV5-1 with TRBJ2-1; 7 nucleotides line up with TRBD1. The CDR3 length is 15 residues. The V gene end was trimmed by 4 bases and the J gene end by 7 bases; junction bases not matched to a gene: 11. CDR1 and CDR2 from the germline V gene are SGHRS and YFSETQ. This CDR3 is CASSLGQQGRNEQFF. In DNA, the CDR3 is TGCGCCAGCAGCCTCGGGCAACAGGGGCGAAATGAGCAGTTCTTC.

This clonotype was seen at least ten times. V and J are TRBV29-1 and TRBJ1-2; no reliable D call. The CDR3 length is 12 residues. The V gene lost 3 bases and the J gene lost 8 bases, with 13 bases spanning the gap. The germline V gene encodes CDR1 SQVTM and CDR2 ANQGSEA. CDR3 residues: CSVDDLGWGYTF. The CDR3 coding sequence is TGCAGCGTTGACGATTTAGGGTGGGGCTACACCTTC.

The rearrangement joins TRBV6-1 to TRBJ2-7; TRBD2 is a possible D gene (6 bases). The CDR3 totals 15 residues. CDR1 MNHNS and CDR2 SASEGT come from the germline V gene. Deletions cut 6 bases from V and 3 bases from J, with 18 bases between. DNA of the CDR3: TGTGCCAGCAGACCCCAGGGACTCTCAAGCTACGAGCAGTACTTC. The encoded protein is CASRPQGLSSYEQYF.

This clonotype showed up many times. The gene calls are TRBV2 and TRBJ1-1, with 9 bases identical to TRBD1. CDR3 length equals 15 residues. Losses at the gene ends were 5 bases for V and 6 bases for J; bases not matched to a gene: 10. CDR1 and CDR2 (germline): SNHLY, FYNNEI. This CDR3 is CASSQDRGAGAEAFF. The CDR3 DNA reads as TGTGCCAGCAGTCAAGACAGGGGGGCAGGCGCTGAAGCTTTCTTT.

This clonotype was recorded many times. J is TRBJ1-5 and V is TRBV29-1, with D perhaps matching TRBD1 (5 bases). From germline, CDR1 is SQVTM and CDR2 ANQGSEA. This CDR3 has 16 amino acids. Trimming shortened V by 6 bases and J by 2 bases, and 20 bases separated the two germline ends. The CDR3 reads CSVSFTGPGGNQPQHF. For the CDR3, the DNA is TGCAGCGTCTCCTTTACGGGACCCGGGGGCAATCAGCCCCAGCATTTT.

Ten or more counts support this clonotype. The rearrangement uses TRBV24-1 and TRBJ1-2; the match to TRBD1 covers 8 bases. CDR3 length equals 15 residues. The V segment lost 3 bases and the J segment 2 bases; nucleotides outside the gene matches: 4. Germline V lookup: CDR1 KGHDR, CDR2 SFDVKD. For the CDR3, the DNA is TGTGCCACCAGTGATGCCGGGACAGGCAACTATGGCTACACCTTC. Protein product: CATSDAGTGNYGYTF.

The chain joins TRBV12-3 or TRBV12-4 to TRBJ1-3; 7 positions match TRBD1. V lost 3 bases and J lost 0; bases outside the gene matches: 11. This CDR3 is built from 18 residues. In DNA, the CDR3 is TGTGCCAGCAGTTTCTCCGGACAGGTCTATAGCTCTGGAAACACCATATATTTT. It is translated as CASSFSGQVYSSGNTIYF.

This clonotype was counted ten times or more. The CDR3 coding sequence is TGTGCCAGCAGTTACTCCCCTGACGAAGTCAACTACGAGCAGTACTTC. It translates to CASSYSPDEVNYEQYF. The chain joins TRBV6-2 or TRBV6-3 to TRBJ2-7, with D unclear. Germline assignment: CDR1 MNHEY and CDR2 SVGEGT. This CDR3 is built from 16 residues. V was trimmed by 0 bases and J by 3 bases, leaving 15 bases between them.

Many counts were recorded for this clonotype. The rearrangement links TRBV5-1 to TRBJ2-5; D unclear. Germline lookup yields CDR1 SGHRS and CDR2 YFSETQ. The CDR3 is made up of 12 amino acids. With 0 bases removed from V and 5 bases from J, the gap between germline ends came to 5 bases. CDR3: CASSLEVETQYF. The CDR3 region has the DNA TGCGCCAGCAGCTTGGAAGTGGAGACCCAGTACTTC.

This chain links TRBV20-1 with TRBJ2-1; 10 bases align to TRBD1. Trimming removed 1 base from V and 7 bases from J; junction bases left unmatched: 7. Germline CDR1 DFQATT, CDR2 SNEGSKA (reference sequence). This CDR3 contains 15 residues. The CDR3 loop reads CSARALWTGGNEQFF. CDR3 nucleotides: TGCAGTGCTAGAGCCCTCTGGACAGGGGGAAATGAGCAGTTCTTC.

This clonotype was seen more than once but under ten times. The chain employs TRBV5-1 and TRBJ2-3; 7 positions match TRBD2. The germline CDR1 and CDR2 sequences are SGHRS and YFSETQ. J gave up 3 bases and V 5 bases, and 6 bases lay outside the gene matches. There are 14 residues in the CDR3. The CDR3 sequence: CASRVSSGTDTQYF. CDR3 DNA sequence: TGCGCCAGCAGAGTGTCTAGCGGAACAGATACGCAGTATTTT.

To note about this clonotype: A much larger clone is a single base away; this may be a read error. CDR3 nucleotides: TGTCCCTCCTACCAAGCGGGACTAGGATACAATGAGCAGTTCTTC. Protein product: CPSYQAGLGYNEQFF. V and J are TRBV30 and TRBJ2-1; 8 bases match TRBD2. Germline values: CDR1 GTSNPN, CDR2 SVGIG (reference sequence). CDR3 length: 15 residues. Filled out from reference TRBV30 and TRBJ2-1, the complete variable domain reads SQTIHQWPATLVQPVGSPLSLECTVEGTSNPNLYWYRQAAGRGLQLLFYSVGIGQISSEVPQNLSASRPQDRQFILSSKKLLLSDSGFYLCPSYQAGLGYNEQFFGPGTRLTVL.

The table lists this clonotype with a few counts. The chain employs TRBV24-1 and TRBJ1-1, with D possibly TRBD1 on 5 matching bases. CDR1 KGHDR and CDR2 SFDVKD come from the germline V gene. Deletions cut 1 base from V and 4 bases from J, with 6 bases between. CDR3 size: 13 residues. The CDR3 sequence is CATSDLRGTEAFF. The CDR3 DNA sequence: TGTGCCACCAGTGATTTAAGGGGCACTGAAGCTTTCTTT.

This clonotype was observed many times. This rearrangement joins TRBV5-1 to TRBJ2-7, with a weak D call TRBD2 (5 bases). Trimming pared 4 bases from V and 0 bases from J, leaving 17 bases between. The germline V gene has CDR1 SGHRS and CDR2 YFSETQ. The CDR3 runs 16 residues. CDR3 region: CASSPRRPGSSYEQYF. CDR3 bases: TGCGCCAGCAGCCCCCGGAGGCCAGGTAGCTCCTACGAGCAGTACTTC.

This clonotype has ten or more counts. The chain is built from TRBV7-3 and TRBJ2-1; 9 bases are shared with TRBD1. In germline, CDR1 is SGHTA, CDR2 FQGTGA. The CDR3 is 15 amino acids. The V gene end was trimmed by 3 bases and the J gene end by 5 bases; junction bases not matched to a gene: 5. The CDR3 reads CASSFGTGSHNEQFF. In nucleotides, the CDR3 is TGTGCCAGCAGCTTCGGGACAGGGAGCCACAATGAGCAGTTCTTC.

The chain couples TRBV19 to TRBJ1-1; tentatively, D is TRBD1 (6 bases). The ends were cut back, 4 bases at V and 4 bases at J, with 19 bases in the middle. The CDR3 runs to 16 residues. CDR1 and CDR2 from the germline V gene are LNHDA and SQIVND (reference sequence). CDR3: CASSRRTGIQGTEAFF. In DNA form, the CDR3 reads TGTGCCAGTAGTAGACGAACAGGCATACAGGGCACTGAAGCTTTCTTT.

Concerning this clonotype: Just one base apart from a much larger clone, this may be a read error. The chain combines TRBV7-9 with TRBJ2-2, with 10 bases identical to TRBD1. Unmatched junction bases numbered 4, after V lost 5 bases and J lost 1 base. The length of the CDR3 is 16 residues. In germline, CDR1 is SEHNR, CDR2 FQNEAQ (reference sequence). In DNA, the CDR3 is TGTGCCAGCAGCGTCGGGACAGGGGTGAACACCGGGGAGCTGTTTTTT. Residues: CASSVGTGVNTGELFF.

This clonotype was seen only a few times. The V gene is TRBV7-2, the J gene TRBJ1-1; D gene unclear. The ends were cut back, 0 bases at V and 0 bases at J, with 5 bases in the middle. The CDR3 is 14 residues long. Germline values: CDR1 SGHTA, CDR2 FQGNSA. The CDR3 here is CASSLAALNTEAFF. The CDR3 DNA follows: TGTGCCAGCAGCTTAGCCGCCCTGAACACTGAAGCTTTCTTT.